This TCR beta chain was documented in a study of T-cell reconstitution after alpha-beta-depleted transplantation in children. Overall study results and limits: Newly generated T cells supplied most T-cell counts and diversity one year post-transplant. Reportedly, alpha-beta T cells present about two months post-transplant originated from several hundred expanded clones of graft origin.

Using unique molecular identifiers, the investigators prepared the TCRbeta library. TCRdb analysed the PCR reads with MiXCR anew, one entry per CDR3 protein. Of over 200,000 distinct CDR3 sequences listed, approximately 19% were seen once; the top ten hold about two fifths. A note on this clonotype: Its antigen is unknown.

The CDR3 loop spans 17 amino acids. Germline loops: CDR1 SGHAT, CDR2 FQNNGV. V dropped 4 bases and J dropped 7 bases, with 23 bases sitting between them. This TCR derives from a male patient between 2 and 15 years old who had a stem cell transplant for acute lymphoblastic leukemia, so the T cells may come from the graft donor. The rearrangement uses TRBV11-2 and TRBJ2-1; D might be TRBD1 (5 bases). The sequenced sample was PBMCs, mostly from graft donor cells, obtained 360 days after TCRalphabeta/CD19-depleted stem cell transplant. The CDR3 here is CASSSLTQGFGENEQFF. The CDR3 coding sequence is TGTGCCAGCAGCTCTCTTACTCAGGGTTTCGGTGAGAATGAGCAGTTCTTC.